This T cell receptor beta chain is drawn from a study of cytomegalovirus exposure and HLA in healthy donors. Findings and limits, study-wide: Most TCR beta V segments were productive about 90% or about 30% of the time in an earlier analysis.

Turning to this clone: The target antigen is unknown.

13 Jbeta primers and 60 Vbeta primers were used for the PCR. Only in-frame clones appear in the TCRdb table, and some are missing; sequencing was by immunoSEQ multiplex PCR. The table lists roughly 160,000 clones, about 80% of them singletons, with roughly 3.6% in the top ten. The ends lost 6 bases at V and 5 bases at J; junction bases unmatched: 2. The CDR3 has 12 amino acids. CDR1 and CDR2 from the germline V gene are MNHEY and SVGAGI. Sequencing was performed on PBMCs. This receptor was identified in a man aged 25-45 years in good health and CMV-seropositive. The chain employs TRBV6-5 and TRBJ2-7; 9 bases match TRBD1. The CDR3 DNA reads TGTGCCAGCAGGTGGACAGGGGACGAGCAGTACTTC. Its protein product is CASRWTGDEQYF.